The present T cell receptor (beta chain) was sequenced within a study of blood T cell repertoires in COVID-19. Libraries were prepared by immunoSEQ multiplex PCR; TCRdb keeps only in-frame clonotypes and omits some of them. Among 25,000 to 35,000 clones listed, 85% were seen once. Germline assignment: CDR1 SEHNR and CDR2 FQNEAQ (reference sequence). V gave up 6 bases and J gave up 6 bases; unmatched junction bases: 8. The CDR3 runs 15 residues. This TCR was sampled from a man in his 60s with active COVID-19. The V and J genes are TRBV7-9 and TRBJ2-5, with 12 bases aligning to TRBD2. The sequenced sample was peripheral blood. CDR3: CASRRASGRDKTQYF. CDR3 coding DNA: TGTGCCAGCAGACGGGCTAGCGGGAGGGATAAGACCCAGTACTTC.